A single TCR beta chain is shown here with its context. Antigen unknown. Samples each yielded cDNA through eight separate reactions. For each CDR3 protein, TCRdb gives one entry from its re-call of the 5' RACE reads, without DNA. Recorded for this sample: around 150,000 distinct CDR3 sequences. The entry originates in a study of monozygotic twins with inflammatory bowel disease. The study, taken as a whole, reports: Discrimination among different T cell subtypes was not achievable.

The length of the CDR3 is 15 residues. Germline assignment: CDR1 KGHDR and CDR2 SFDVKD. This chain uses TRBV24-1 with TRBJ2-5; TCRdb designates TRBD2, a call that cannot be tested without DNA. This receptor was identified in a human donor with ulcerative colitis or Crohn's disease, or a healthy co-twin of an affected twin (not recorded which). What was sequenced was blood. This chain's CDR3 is CATSDLGAGVETQYF.